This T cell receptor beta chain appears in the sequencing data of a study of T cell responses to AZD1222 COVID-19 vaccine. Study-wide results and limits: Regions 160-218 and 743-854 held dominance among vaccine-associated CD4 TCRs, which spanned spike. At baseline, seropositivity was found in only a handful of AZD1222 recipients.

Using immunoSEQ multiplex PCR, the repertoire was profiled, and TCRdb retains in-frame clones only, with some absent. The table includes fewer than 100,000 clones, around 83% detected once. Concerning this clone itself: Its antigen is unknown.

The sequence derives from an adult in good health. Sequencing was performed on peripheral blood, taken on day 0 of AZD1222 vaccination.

CDR3 region: CASSPGQNNEKLFF. The CDR3 DNA follows: TGTGCCAGCAGTCCGGGACAGAATAATGAAAAACTGTTTTTT. The chain couples TRBV6-4 to TRBJ1-4, with TRBD1 identical over 7 bases. V was pared by 5 bases and J by 4 bases, with 4 bases of the junction left unmatched. Germline CDR1 is MRHNA and CDR2 is SNTAGT. The CDR3 length is 14 residues.